A selection of T cell receptor beta chains follows, all from one sample in a study of cytomegalovirus exposure and HLA in healthy donors. Repertoires were generated with immunoSEQ multiplex PCR, while TCRdb's copy carries only in-frame clones and drops some. The sample includes 60,000 to 90,000 clones, more than 65% of them seen just once. The sample was PBMCs. Receptor source: a man aged 70 or older in good health and CMV-seropositive. Each CDR3 is given with its conserved first and last residue. The D gene is left open where the match is weak. Clone size is given for some rows only: seen once, a few or many times, or a class if the clone is expanded.

D	V	length	size	J	DNA	CDR3
NA	TRBV4-3	16	NA	TRBJ1-3	TGCGCCAGCAGCCCCTGGACTGAGAGCTCTGGAAACACCATATATTTT	CASSPWTESSGNTIYF
NA	TRBV5-1	14	NA	TRBJ1-4	TGCGCCAGCAGCGAGGGACAAGCTAATGAAAAACTGTTTTTT	CASSEGQANEKLFF
NA	TRBV10-2	14	NA	TRBJ1-2	TGCGCCAGCAGTGAGTCCCTTGGGGCCCGGGGCTACACCTTC	CASSESLGARGYTF
NA	TRBV7-2	12	NA	TRBJ2-7	TGTGCCAGCAGCTTGAGCTCCTACGAGCAGTACTTC	CASSLSSYEQYF
NA	TRBV6-6	14	NA	TRBJ1-1	TGTGCCAGCAGTGTTCAGGGGAGGGGCACTGAAGCTTTCTTT	CASSVQGRGTEAFF
TRBD1	TRBV2	13	NA	TRBJ1-1	TGTGCCAGCAGTGAAGCTGGGACAGGGCCAGCTTTCTTT	CASSEAGTGPAFF
NA	TRBV7-9	14	NA	TRBJ2-3	TGTGCCAGCAGCTTAGAGGGACTCACAGATACGCAGTATTTT	CASSLEGLTDTQYF
NA	TRBV2	16	NA	TRBJ2-1	TGTGCCAGCAGCCGAAGGTGGACTGATACCTTCAATGAGCAGTTCTTC	CASSRRWTDTFNEQFF
TRBD1	TRBV7-2	15	NA	TRBJ1-6	TGTGCCAGCAGCTCCTGGACAGGTGGGGGTTCACCCCTCCACTTT	CASSSWTGGGSPLHF
TRBD1	TRBV6-6	15	NA	TRBJ1-5	TGTGCCAGCAGTCCGGGGACAGGGAGGGGTCAGCCCCAGCATTTT	CASSPGTGRGQPQHF
NA	TRBV4-1	13	NA	TRBJ2-7	TGCGCCAGCAGCCCCTCCCCCTCCTACGAGCAGTACTTC	CASSPSPSYEQYF
TRBD2	TRBV6-1	14	NA	TRBJ2-2	TGTGCCAGCTCGGGACTAGCGGTAATCGGGGAGCTGTTTTTT	CASSGLAVIGELFF
NA	TRBV4-1	12	NA	TRBJ2-1	TGCGCCAGCAGAGCAGGGTATAATGAGCAGTTCTTC	CASRAGYNEQFF
NA	TRBV6-6	15	few	TRBJ2-3	TGTGCCAGCGACCCAGGCGGGTGGTCCACAGATACGCAGTATTTT	CASDPGGWSTDTQYF
NA	TRBV30	13	few	TRBJ2-7	TGTGCCTGGAGTGTTGGAGTCACCTACGAGCAGTACTTC	CAWSVGVTYEQYF
TRBD1	TRBV14	15	NA	TRBJ2-7	TGTGCCAGCAGCAGAGGGACAGGGAGCTCCTACGAGCAGTACTTC	CASSRGTGSSYEQYF
NA	TRBV5-6	15	NA	TRBJ1-2	TGTGCCAGCAGCGTGGTGGGGTACAGGTATTATGGCTACACCTTC	CASSVVGYRYYGYTF
TRBD1	TRBV2	13	NA	TRBJ1-2	TGTGCCAGCGGAGGGACAGCTAACTATGGCTACACCTTC	CASGGTANYGYTF
NA	TRBV6-4	11	few	TRBJ2-7	TGTGCCAGCAGTGACACAAACGAGCAGTACTTC	CASSDTNEQYF
TRBD2	TRBV7-2	16	NA	TRBJ2-1	TGTGCCAGCAGCCCTCCGTCCGGGGGGGCCCCCAATGAGCAGTTCTTC	CASSPPSGGAPNEQFF
NA	TRBV7-9	14	NA	TRBJ2-1	TGTGCCAGCAGCCTACCGGGGACCTACAATGAGCAGTTCTTC	CASSLPGTYNEQFF
TRBD1	TRBV6-5	14	NA	TRBJ2-5	TGTGCCAGCAGTCAACCGACAGGGGACGGGACCCAGTACTTC	CASSQPTGDGTQYF
NA	TRBV5-4	16	NA	TRBJ2-6	TGTGCCAGCAAAGTAGGAGGGGGCGCTGGGGCCAACGTCCTGACTTTC	CASKVGGGAGANVLTF
NA	TRBV19	12	once	TRBJ2-1	TGTGCCAGTAGTATCACCTACAATGAGCAGTTCTTC	CASSITYNEQFF
NA	TRBV4-3	16	NA	TRBJ1-6	TGCGCCAGCAGCCAAGATCTTGGACTCCCGGGTTCACCCCTCCACTTT	CASSQDLGLPGSPLHF
NA	TRBV5-6	14	NA	TRBJ2-1	TGTGCCAGCAGCTTGAGACACACAGAAAATGAGCAGTTCTTC	CASSLRHTENEQFF
NA	TRBV9	12	NA	TRBJ2-7	NA	CASSVGEGSPYF
TRBD2	TRBV29-1	18	few	TRBJ2-1	TGCAGCGTTAGTGCGGGACAGATGGGACTAGCGGGAGGCGACGAGCAGTTCTTC	CSVSAGQMGLAGGDEQFF
TRBD2	TRBV19	15	NA	TRBJ2-5	TGTGCCAGTACCCTGGGAGCACTAGCGGGACAGACCCAGTACTTC	CASTLGALAGQTQYF
NA	TRBV6-1	15	NA	TRBJ2-5	TGTGCCAGCAGGAGGATTGGGGGCTTCGGGGAGACCCAGTACTTC	CASRRIGGFGETQYF
NA	TRBV6-6	14	NA	TRBJ2-7	TGTGCCAGCAGTTACCAGGACAGCCTCTTAAGGCAGTACTTC	CASSYQDSLLRQYF
TRBD1	TRBV6-5	12	NA	TRBJ2-5	TGTGCCAGCACCGACAGGGGGGAGACCCAGTACTTC	CASTDRGETQYF
TRBD1	TRBV18	13	NA	TRBJ2-1	TGTGCCAGCTCACCTTCAGGGGGTTATGAGCAGTTCTTC	CASSPSGGYEQFF
TRBD1	TRBV19	13	NA	TRBJ2-7	TGTGCCAGTAATCAGACAGGGGGCTGCGAGCAGTACTTC	CASNQTGGCEQYF
TRBD1	TRBV10-3	15	NA	TRBJ2-1	TGTGCCATCAGTGGGGGGACAGCCGCCTACAATGAGCAGTTCTTC	CAISGGTAAYNEQFF
TRBD1	TRBV7-8	19	NA	TRBJ1-6	TGTGCCAGCAGCTTAGCGCAGGCAAAAACAGGGGGCGCTTATTCACCCCTCCACTTT	CASSLAQAKTGGAYSPLHF
NA	TRBV10-3	14	NA	TRBJ2-2	TGTGCCTCCTGCGGACTCGAACTCACCGGGGAGCTGTTTTTT	CASCGLELTGELFF
NA	TRBV7-9	14	NA	TRBJ2-7	TGTGCCAGCAGCCCTCCGCAGGGGACCTACGAGCAGTACTTC	CASSPPQGTYEQYF